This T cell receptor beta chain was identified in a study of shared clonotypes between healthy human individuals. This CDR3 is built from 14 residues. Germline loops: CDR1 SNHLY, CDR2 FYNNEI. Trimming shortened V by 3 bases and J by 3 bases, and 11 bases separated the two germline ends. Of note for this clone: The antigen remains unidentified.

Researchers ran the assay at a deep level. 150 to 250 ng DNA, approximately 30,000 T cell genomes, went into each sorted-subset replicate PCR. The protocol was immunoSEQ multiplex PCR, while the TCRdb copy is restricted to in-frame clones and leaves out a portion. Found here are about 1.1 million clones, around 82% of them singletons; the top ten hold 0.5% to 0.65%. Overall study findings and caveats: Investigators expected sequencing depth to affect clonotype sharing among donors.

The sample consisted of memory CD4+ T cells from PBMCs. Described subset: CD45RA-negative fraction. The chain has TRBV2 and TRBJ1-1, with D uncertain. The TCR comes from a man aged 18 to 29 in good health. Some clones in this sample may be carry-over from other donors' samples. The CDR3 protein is CASSDLAGHTEAFF. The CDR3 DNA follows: TGTGCCAGCAGTGATTTGGCCGGGCACACTGAAGCTTTCTTT.